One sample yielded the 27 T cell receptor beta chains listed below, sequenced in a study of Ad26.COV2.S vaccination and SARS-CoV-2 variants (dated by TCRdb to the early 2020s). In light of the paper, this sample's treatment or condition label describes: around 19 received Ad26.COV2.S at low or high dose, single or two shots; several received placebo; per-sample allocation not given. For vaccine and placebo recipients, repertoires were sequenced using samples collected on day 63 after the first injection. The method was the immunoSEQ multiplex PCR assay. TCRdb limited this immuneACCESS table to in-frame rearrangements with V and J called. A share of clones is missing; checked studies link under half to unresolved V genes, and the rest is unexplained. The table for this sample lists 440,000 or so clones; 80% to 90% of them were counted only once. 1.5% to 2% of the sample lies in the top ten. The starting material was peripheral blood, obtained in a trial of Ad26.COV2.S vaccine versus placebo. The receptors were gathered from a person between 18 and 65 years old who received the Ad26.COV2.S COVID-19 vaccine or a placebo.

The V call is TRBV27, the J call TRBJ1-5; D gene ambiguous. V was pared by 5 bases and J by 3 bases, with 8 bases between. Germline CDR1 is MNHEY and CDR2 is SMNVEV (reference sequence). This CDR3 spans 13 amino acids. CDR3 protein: CASSPGYNQPQHF. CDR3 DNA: TGTGCCAGCAGTCCGGGGTACAATCAGCCCCAGCATTTT.

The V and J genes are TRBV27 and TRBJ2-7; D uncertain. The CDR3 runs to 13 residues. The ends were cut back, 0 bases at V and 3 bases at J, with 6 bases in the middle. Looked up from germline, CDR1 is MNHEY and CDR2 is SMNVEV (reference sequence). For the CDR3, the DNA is TGTGCCAGCAGTTTATCGCATGACTACGAGCAGTACTTC. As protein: CASSLSHDYEQYF.

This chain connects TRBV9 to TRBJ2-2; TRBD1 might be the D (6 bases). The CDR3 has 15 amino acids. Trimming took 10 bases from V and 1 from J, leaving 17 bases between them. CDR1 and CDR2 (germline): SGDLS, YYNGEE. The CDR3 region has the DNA TGTGCCGAGCGAGGCTTACAGGGGAACACCGGGGAGCTGTTTTTT. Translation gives CAERGLQGNTGELFF. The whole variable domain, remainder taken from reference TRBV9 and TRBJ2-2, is DSGVTQTPKHLITATGQRVTLRCSPRSGDLSVYWYQQSLDQGLQFLIQYYNGEERAKGNILERFSAQQFPDLHSELNLSSLELGDSALYFCAERGLQGNTGELFFGEGSRLTVL.

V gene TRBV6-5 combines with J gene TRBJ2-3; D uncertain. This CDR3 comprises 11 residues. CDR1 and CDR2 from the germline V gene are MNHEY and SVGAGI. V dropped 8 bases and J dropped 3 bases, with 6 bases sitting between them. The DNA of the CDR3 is TGTGCCAGCGGGGAAACAGATACGCAGTATTTT. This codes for CASGETDTQYF.

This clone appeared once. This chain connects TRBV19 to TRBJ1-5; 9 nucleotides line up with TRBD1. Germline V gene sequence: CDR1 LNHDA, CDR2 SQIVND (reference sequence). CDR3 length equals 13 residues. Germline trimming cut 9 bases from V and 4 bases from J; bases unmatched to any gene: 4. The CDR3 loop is CASRTGVNQPQHF. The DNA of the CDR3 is TGTGCCAGCAGGACAGGGGTTAATCAGCCCCAGCATTTT.

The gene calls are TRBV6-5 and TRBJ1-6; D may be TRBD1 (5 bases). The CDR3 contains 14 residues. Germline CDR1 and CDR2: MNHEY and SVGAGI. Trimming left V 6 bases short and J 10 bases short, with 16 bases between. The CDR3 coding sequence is TGTGCCAGCAGCCCCCCCGGGGCCGGCTCACCCCTCCACTTT. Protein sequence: CASSPPGAGSPLHF.

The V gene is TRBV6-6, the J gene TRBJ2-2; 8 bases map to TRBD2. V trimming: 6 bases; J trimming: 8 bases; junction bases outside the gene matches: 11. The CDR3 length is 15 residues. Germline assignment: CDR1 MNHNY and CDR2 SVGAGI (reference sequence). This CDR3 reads CASSAGRGEMGELFF. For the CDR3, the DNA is TGTGCCAGCAGCGCCGGGAGGGGGGAGATGGGGGAGCTGTTTTTT.

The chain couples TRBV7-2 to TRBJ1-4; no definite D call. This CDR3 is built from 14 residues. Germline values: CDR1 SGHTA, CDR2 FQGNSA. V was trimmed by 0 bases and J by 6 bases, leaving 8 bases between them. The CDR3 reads CASSLARSYEKLFF. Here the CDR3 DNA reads TGTGCCAGCAGCTTAGCACGGTCGTATGAAAAACTGTTTTTT.

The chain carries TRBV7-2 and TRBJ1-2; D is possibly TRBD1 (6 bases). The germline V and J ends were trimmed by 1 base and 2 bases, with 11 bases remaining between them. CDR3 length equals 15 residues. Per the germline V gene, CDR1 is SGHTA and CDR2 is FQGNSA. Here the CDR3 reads CASSLVYRANYGYTF. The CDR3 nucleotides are TGTGCCAGCAGCTTAGTATACAGGGCGAACTATGGCTACACCTTC.

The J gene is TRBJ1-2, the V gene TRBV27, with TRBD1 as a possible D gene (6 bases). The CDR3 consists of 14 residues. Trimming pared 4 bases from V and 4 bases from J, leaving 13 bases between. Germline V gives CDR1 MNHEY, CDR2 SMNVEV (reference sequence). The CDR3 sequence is CASSYSGQSYGYTF. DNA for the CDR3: TGTGCCAGCAGTTATAGTGGACAGAGCTATGGCTACACCTTC.

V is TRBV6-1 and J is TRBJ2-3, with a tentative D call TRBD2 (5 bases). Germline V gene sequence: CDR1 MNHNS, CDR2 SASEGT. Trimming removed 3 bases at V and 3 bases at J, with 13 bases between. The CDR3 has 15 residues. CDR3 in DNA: TGTGCCAGCAGTGACCTGCGGGTAGGGACAGATACGCAGTATTTT. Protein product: CASSDLRVGTDTQYF.

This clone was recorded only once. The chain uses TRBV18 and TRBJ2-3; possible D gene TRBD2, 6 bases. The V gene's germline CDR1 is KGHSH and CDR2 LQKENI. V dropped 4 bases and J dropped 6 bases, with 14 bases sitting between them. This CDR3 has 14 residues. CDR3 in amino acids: CASSLGEGTDTQYF. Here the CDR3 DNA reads TGTGCCAGCTCACTTGGGGAAGGGACTGATACGCAGTATTTT. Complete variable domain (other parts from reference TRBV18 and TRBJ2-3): NAGVMQNPRHLVRRRGQEARLRCSPMKGHSHVYWYRQLPEEGLKFMVYLQKENIIDESGMPKERFSAEFPKEGPSILRIQQVVRGDSAAYFCASSLGEGTDTQYFGPGTRLTVL.

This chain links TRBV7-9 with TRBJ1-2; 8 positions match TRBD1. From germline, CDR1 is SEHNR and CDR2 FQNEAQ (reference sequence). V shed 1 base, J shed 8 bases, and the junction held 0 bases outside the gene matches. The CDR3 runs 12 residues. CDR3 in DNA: TGTGCCAGCAGCTTAGGACAGGGGGGCTACACCTTC. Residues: CASSLGQGGYTF. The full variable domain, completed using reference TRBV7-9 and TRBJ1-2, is DTGVSQNPRHKITKRGQNVTFRCDPISEHNRLYWYRQTLGQGPEFLTYFQNEAQLEKSRLLSDRFSAERPKGSFSTLEIQRTEQGDSAMYLCASSLGQGGYTFGSGTRLTVV.

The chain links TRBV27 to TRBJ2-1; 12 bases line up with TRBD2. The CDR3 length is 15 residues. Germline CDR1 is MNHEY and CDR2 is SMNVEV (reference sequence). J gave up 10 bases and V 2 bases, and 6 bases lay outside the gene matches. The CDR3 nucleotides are TGTGCCAGCAGTTTACTAGCGGGAGGGGATTGGGAGCAGTTCTTC. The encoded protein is CASSLLAGGDWEQFF.

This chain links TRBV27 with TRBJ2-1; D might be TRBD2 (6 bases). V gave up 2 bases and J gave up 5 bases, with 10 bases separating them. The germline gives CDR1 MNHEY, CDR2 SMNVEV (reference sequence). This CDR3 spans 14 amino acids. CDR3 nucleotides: TGTGCCAGCAGTTTACTAGCGAGAGACAATGAGCAGTTCTTC. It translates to CASSLLARDNEQFF.

CDR3 region: CSGGLAGPNKKTQYF. As DNA, the CDR3 is TGCAGCGGGGGACTAGCGGGTCCCAACAAGAAGACCCAGTACTTC. This chain joins TRBV29-1 and TRBJ2-5, with TRBD2 matching 12 bases. The V segment lost 7 bases and the J segment 6 bases; nucleotides outside the gene matches: 12. Germline loops: CDR1 SQVTM, CDR2 ANQGSEA. This CDR3 has 15 amino acids. The whole variable domain, remainder taken from reference TRBV29-1 and TRBJ2-5, is SAVISQKPSRDICQRGTSLTIQCQVDSQVTMMFWYRQQPGQSLTLIATANQGSEATYESGFVIDKFPISRPNLTFSTLTVSNMSPEDSSIYLCSGGLAGPNKKTQYFGPGTRLLVL.

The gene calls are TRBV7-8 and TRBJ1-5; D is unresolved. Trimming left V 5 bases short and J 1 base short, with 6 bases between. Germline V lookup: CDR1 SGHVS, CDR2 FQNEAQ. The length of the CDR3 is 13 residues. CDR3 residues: CASSRGSNQPQHF. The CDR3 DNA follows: TGTGCCAGCAGCCGCGGGAGCAATCAGCCCCAGCATTTT.

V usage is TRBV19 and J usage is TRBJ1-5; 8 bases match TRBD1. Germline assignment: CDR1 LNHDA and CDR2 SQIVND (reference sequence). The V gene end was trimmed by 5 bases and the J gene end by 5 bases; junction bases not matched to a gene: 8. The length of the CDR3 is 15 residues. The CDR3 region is CASSSGQVSDQPQHF. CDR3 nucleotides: TGTGCCAGTAGTTCGGGACAGGTAAGCGATCAGCCCCAGCATTTT. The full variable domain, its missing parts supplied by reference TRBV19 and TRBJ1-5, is DGGITQSPKYLFRKEGQNVTLSCEQNLNHDAMYWYRQDPGQGLRLIYYSQIVNDFQKGDIAEGYSVSREKKESFPLTVTSAQKNPTAFYLCASSSGQVSDQPQHFGDGTRLSIL.

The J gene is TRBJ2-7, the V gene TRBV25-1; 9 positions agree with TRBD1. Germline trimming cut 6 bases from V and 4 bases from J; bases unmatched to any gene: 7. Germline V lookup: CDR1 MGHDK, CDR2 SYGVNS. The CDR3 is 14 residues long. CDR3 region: CASRARDREYEQYF. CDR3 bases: TGTGCCAGCAGGGCCCGGGACAGGGAATACGAGCAGTACTTC.

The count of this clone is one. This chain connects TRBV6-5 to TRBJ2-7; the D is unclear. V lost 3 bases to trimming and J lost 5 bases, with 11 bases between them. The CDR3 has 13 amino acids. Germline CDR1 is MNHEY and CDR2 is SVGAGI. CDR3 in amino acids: CASSYFPGDEQYF. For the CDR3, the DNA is TGTGCCAGCAGTTATTTCCCTGGGGACGAGCAGTACTTC.

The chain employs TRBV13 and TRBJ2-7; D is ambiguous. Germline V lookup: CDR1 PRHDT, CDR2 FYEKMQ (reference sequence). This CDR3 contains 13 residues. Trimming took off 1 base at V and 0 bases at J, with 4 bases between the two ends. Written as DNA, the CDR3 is TGTGCCAGCAGCTTAGCGGTCTCCTACGAGCAGTACTTC. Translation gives CASSLAVSYEQYF.

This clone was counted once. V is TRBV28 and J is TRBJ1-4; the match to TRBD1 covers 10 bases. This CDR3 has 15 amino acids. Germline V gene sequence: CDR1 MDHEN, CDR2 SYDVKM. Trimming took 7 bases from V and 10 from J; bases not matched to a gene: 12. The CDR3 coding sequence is TGTGCCAGCACAGACCCGGGACAGGGGCGGAGAAAACTGTTTTTT. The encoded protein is CASTDPGQGRRKLFF.

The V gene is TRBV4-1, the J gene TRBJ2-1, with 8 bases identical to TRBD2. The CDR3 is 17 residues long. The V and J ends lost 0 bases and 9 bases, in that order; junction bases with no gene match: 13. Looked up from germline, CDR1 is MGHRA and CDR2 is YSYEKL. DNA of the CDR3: TGCGCCAGCAGCCAAGATCTCCGGGGACTAGTATACGGTGAGCAGTTCTTC. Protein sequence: CASSQDLRGLVYGEQFF.

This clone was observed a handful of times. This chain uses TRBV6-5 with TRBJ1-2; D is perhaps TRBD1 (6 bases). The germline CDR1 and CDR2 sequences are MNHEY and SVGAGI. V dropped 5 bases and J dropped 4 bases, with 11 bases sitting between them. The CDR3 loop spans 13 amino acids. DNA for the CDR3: TGTGCCAGCAGTCTACAGGGTAGCTATGGCTACACCTTC. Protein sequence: CASSLQGSYGYTF.

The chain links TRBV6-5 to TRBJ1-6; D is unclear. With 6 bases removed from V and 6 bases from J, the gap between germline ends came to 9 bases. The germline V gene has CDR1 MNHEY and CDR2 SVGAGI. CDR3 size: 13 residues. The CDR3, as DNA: TGTGCCAGCAGGGCCAGGCCTAATTCACCCCTCCACTTT. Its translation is CASRARPNSPLHF.

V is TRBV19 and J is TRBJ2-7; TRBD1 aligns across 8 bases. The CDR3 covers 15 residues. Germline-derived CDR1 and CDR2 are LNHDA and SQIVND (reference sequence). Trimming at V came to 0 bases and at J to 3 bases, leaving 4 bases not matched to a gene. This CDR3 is CASSIEAGGFYEQYF. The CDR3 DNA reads TGTGCCAGTAGTATAGAGGCAGGGGGCTTCTACGAGCAGTACTTC.

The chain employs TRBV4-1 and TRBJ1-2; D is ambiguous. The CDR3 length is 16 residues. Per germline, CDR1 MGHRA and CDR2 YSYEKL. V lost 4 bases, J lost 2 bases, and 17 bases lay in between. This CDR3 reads CASSPHTGPSNYGYTF. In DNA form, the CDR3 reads TGCGCCAGCAGCCCCCACACTGGTCCGAGCAACTATGGCTACACCTTC.